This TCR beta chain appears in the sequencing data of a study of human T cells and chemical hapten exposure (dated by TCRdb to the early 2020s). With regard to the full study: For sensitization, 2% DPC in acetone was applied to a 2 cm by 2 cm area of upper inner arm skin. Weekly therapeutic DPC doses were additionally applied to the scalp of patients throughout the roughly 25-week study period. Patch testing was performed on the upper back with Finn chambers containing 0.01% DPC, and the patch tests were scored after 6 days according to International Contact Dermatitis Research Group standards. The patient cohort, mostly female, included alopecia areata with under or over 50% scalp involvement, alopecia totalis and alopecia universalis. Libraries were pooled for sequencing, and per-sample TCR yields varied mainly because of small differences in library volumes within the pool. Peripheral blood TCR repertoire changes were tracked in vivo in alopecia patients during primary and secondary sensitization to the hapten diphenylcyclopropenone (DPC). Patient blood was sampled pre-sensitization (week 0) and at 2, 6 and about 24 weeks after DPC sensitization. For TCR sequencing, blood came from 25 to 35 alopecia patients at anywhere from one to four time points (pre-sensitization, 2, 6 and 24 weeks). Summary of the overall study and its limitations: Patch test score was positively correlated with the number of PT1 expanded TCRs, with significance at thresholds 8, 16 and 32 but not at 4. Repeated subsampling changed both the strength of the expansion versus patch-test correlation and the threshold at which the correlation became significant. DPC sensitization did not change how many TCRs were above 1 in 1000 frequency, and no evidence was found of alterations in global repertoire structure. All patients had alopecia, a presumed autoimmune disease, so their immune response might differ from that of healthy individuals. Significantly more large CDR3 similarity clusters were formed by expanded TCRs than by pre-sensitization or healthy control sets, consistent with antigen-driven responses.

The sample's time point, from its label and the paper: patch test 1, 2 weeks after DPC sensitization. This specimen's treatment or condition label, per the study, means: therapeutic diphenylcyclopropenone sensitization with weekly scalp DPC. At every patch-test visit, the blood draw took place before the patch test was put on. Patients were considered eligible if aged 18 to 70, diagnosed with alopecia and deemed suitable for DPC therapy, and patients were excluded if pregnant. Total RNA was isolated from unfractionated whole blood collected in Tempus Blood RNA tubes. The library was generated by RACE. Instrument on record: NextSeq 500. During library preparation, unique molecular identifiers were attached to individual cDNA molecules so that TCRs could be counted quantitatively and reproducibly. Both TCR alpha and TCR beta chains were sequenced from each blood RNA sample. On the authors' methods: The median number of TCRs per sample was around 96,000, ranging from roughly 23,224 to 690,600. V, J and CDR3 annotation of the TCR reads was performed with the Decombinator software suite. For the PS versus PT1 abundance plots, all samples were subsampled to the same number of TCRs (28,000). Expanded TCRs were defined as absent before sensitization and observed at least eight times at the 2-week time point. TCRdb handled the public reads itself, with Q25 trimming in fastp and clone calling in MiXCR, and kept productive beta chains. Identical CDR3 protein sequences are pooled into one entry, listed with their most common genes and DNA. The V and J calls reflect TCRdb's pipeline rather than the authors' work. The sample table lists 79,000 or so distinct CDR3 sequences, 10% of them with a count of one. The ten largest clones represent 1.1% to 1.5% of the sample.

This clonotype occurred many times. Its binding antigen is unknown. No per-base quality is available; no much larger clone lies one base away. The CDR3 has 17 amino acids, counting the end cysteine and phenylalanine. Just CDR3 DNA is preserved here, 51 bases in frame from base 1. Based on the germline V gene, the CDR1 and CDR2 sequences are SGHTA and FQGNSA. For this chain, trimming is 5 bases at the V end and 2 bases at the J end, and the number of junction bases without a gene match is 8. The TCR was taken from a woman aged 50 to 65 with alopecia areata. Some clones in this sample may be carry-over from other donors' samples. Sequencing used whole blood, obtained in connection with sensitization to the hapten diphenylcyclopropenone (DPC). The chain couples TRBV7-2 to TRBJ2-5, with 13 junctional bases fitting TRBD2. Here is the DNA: TGTGCCAGCAGCCGCTGGACTAGCGGGAGAGGGCAAGAGACCCAGTACTTC. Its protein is CASSRWTSGRGQETQYF.